The clone carrying this T cell receptor (beta chain) showed up many times. The antigen is not known. The record originates from a study of response to subunit inactivated influenza vaccine. Study-level results: Few additional T cells are recruited per seasonal influenza vaccination, authors suggested.

CDR1 and CDR2 from the germline V gene are SGHAT and FQNNGV. The CDR3 is 14 residues long. Trimming removed 1 base at V and 10 bases at J, with 16 bases between. TCRdb called the RT-PCR reads again in MiXCR, with one record for every CDR3 protein. Of 280,000 or so distinct CDR3 sequences in the sample, around a fifth were seen once. The rearrangement joins TRBV11-2 to TRBJ1-1; TRBD1 might be the D (5 bases). The source was PBMCs from blood, collected less than 22 months after vaccination. This clonotype was sampled from a man aged 50 to 69 who received an inactivated influenza vaccine. This CDR3 reads CASSLGQGEQGAFF. DNA for the CDR3: TGTGCCAGCAGCTTAGGCCAGGGAGAGCAAGGAGCTTTCTTT.